The 10 T cell receptor beta chains presented below share a single source sample, sequenced in a study of blood T cell repertoires in COVID-19. TCRdb's copy holds only in-frame clones and misses some; the assay was immunoSEQ multiplex PCR. This sample has 130,000 or so clones, with around 88% found just once. The sequenced sample consisted of peripheral blood. The receptors stem from a man between 45 and 60 years old with acute or convalescent COVID-19.

CDR3 in DNA: TGTGCCACCAGTGCGGCCGGGACAAACACTGAAGCTTTCTTT. Its protein product is CATSAAGTNTEAFF. The chain links TRBV24-1 to TRBJ1-1; perhaps TRBD1 as D (6 bases). Germline CDR1 is KGHDR and CDR2 is SFDVKD. The V end was cut by 5 bases, the J end by 2 bases, with 11 bases between. This CDR3 spans 14 amino acids.

The V call is TRBV7-9, the J call TRBJ2-5, with TRBD2 matching 7 bases. V dropped 1 base and J dropped 1; count of bases not matched to a gene: 3. The V gene's germline CDR1 is SEHNR and CDR2 FQNEAQ (reference sequence). The CDR3 consists of 15 residues. The CDR3 DNA reads TGTGCCAGCAGCTTAGTAGCGGGCCCCCAAGAGACCCAGTACTTC. This sequence encodes CASSLVAGPQETQYF.

This chain links TRBV7-2 with TRBJ2-5, with 9 bases aligning to TRBD2. The V and J ends lost 2 bases and 2 bases, in that order; junction bases with no gene match: 12. The V gene's germline CDR1 is SGHTA and CDR2 FQGNSA. The CDR3 is 18 amino acids. The CDR3 here is CASSLITSSGERQETQYF. CDR3 in DNA: TGTGCCAGCAGCTTAATTACGTCTAGCGGGGAACGGCAAGAGACCCAGTACTTC.

This chain uses TRBV20-1 with TRBJ2-7; TRBD1 is a possible D gene (5 bases). Between the trimmed V and J ends, which lost 1 base and 6 bases, there was a span of 7 bases. This CDR3 is 11 amino acids long. Germline CDR1 and CDR2: DFQATT and SNEGSKA (reference sequence). The CDR3 region has the DNA TGCAGTGCTAGAGGCAGGGCCGAGCAGTACTTC. Translation: CSARGRAEQYF.

V and J are TRBV5-1 and TRBJ1-3, with 7 bases that match TRBD1. Germline V lookup: CDR1 SGHRS, CDR2 YFSETQ. The CDR3 spans 16 residues. V lost 4 bases to trimming and J lost 0 bases; unmatched junction nucleotides: 7. The CDR3: CASSTGQTNSGNTIYF. The CDR3 bases are TGCGCCAGCAGCACGGGACAGACTAACTCTGGAAACACCATATATTTT. The full variable domain, rest sourced from reference TRBV5-1 and TRBJ1-3, is KAGVTQTPRYLIKTRGQQVTLSCSPISGHRSVSWYQQTPGQGLQFLFEYFSETQRNKGNFPGRFSGRQFSNSRSEMNVSTLELGDSALYLCASSTGQTNSGNTIYFGEGSWLTVV.

The chain links TRBV5-1 to TRBJ2-7; D gene uncertain. V was clipped by 4 bases and J by 0 bases, with 17 bases between them. This CDR3 has 16 amino acids. Germline V lookup: CDR1 SGHRS, CDR2 YFSETQ. The CDR3 region has the DNA TGCGCCAGCAGCCTCAGTGGCCCCAGGAACTCCTACGAGCAGTACTTC. Its translation: CASSLSGPRNSYEQYF.

The table lists this clone with a count of one. J is TRBJ1-1 and V is TRBV6-5, with D possibly matching TRBD1 (5 bases). V lost 6 bases and J 0 bases, leaving 11 bases between the germline ends. The CDR3 runs 14 residues. Germline lookup yields CDR1 MNHEY and CDR2 SVGAGI. The CDR3 region is CASRTRVMNTEAFF. For the CDR3, the DNA is TGTGCCAGCAGGACCAGGGTTATGAACACTGAAGCTTTCTTT.

The chain employs TRBV9 and TRBJ1-2, with TRBD1 identical over 9 bases. With 0 bases clipped from V and 8 bases from J, the junction kept 8 bases outside the gene matches. CDR1 SGDLS and CDR2 YYNGEE come from the germline V gene. This CDR3 has 15 amino acids. DNA of the CDR3: TGTGCCAGCAGCGTAGAGGGACAGGGATTGAAGGGCTACACCTTC. Translation gives CASSVEGQGLKGYTF.

The V gene is TRBV11-3, the J gene TRBJ1-1; the match to TRBD1 covers 10 bases. The CDR3 runs to 15 residues. Germline assignment: CDR1 SGHNT and CDR2 YENEEA. With 1 base clipped from V and 5 bases from J, the junction kept 4 bases outside the gene matches. The CDR3 loop is CASSLGGQGGTEAFF. DNA of the CDR3: TGTGCCAGCAGCTTAGGAGGACAGGGGGGGACTGAAGCTTTCTTT.

The chain combines TRBV7-3 with TRBJ2-2; maybe TRBD1 (5 bases). Germline-derived CDR1 and CDR2 are SGHTA and FQGTGA. The CDR3 consists of 14 residues. V was clipped by 6 bases and J by 2 bases, with 10 bases between them. CDR3 nucleotides: TGTGCCAGCAGACTCGGACATAACACCGGGGAGCTGTTTTTT. Translated: CASRLGHNTGELFF.